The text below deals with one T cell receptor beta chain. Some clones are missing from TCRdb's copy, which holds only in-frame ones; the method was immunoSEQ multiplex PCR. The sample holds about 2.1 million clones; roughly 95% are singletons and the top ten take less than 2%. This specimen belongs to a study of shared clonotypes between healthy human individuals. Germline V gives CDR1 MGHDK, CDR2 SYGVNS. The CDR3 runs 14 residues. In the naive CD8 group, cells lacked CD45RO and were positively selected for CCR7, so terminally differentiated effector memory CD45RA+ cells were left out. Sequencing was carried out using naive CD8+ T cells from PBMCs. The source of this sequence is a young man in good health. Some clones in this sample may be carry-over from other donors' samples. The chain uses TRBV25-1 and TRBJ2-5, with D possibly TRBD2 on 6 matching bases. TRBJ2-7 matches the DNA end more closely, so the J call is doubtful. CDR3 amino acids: CASSEWDGRNEQYF. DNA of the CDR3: TGTGCCAGCAGTGAATGGGACGGGAGAAACGAGCAGTACTTC.